These 29 T cell receptor beta chains share one sample of origin, sequenced in a study of T-cell reconstitution after alpha-beta-depleted transplantation in children. TCRbeta library preparation incorporated unique molecular identifiers. TCRdb re-derived calls from the PCR reads in MiXCR, one entry per CDR3 protein. The repertoire holds approximately 500,000 distinct CDR3 sequences, with about 10% as singletons. Specimen: PBMCs, collected before TCRalphabeta/CD19-depleted stem cell transplant. The receptors were sampled from a child younger than 10 with inherited bone marrow failure, due to receive a stem cell transplant.

This clonotype was observed at least ten times. V gene TRBV2 combines with J gene TRBJ2-7; 9 bases are shared with TRBD1. The J segment lost 6 bases and the V segment lost 3 bases, leaving 3 bases of the junction unmatched. The CDR3 loop spans 13 amino acids. Germline lookup yields CDR1 SNHLY and CDR2 FYNNEI. This CDR3 reads CASSEDRGTEQYF. In DNA, the CDR3 is TGTGCCAGCAGTGAGGACAGGGGAACCGAGCAGTACTTC.

This clonotype was observed many times. The gene calls are TRBV28 and TRBJ2-3, with 10 bases aligning to TRBD2. The V segment lost 5 bases and the J segment 2 bases; nucleotides outside the gene matches: 10. The CDR3 loop spans 17 amino acids. Germline CDR1 reads MDHEN; CDR2 reads SYDVKM. The CDR3 region is CASSTSTSGDPTDTQYF. The CDR3 DNA reads as TGTGCCAGCAGTACCTCAACTAGCGGGGACCCCACAGATACGCAGTATTTT.

This clonotype was seen a handful of times. The chain uses TRBV5-1 and TRBJ2-7; D might be TRBD1 or TRBD2, each matching 5 bases. CDR1 and CDR2 from the germline V gene are SGHRS and YFSETQ. The V end lost 4 bases, the J end lost 1 base, and 15 bases lay between the germline ends. This CDR3 has 15 residues. The CDR3 DNA follows: TGCGCCAGCAGCATCACCGGGACGCAGTCCTACGAGCAGTACTTC. Its protein is CASSITGTQSYEQYF.

The V call is TRBV2, the J call TRBJ2-1; 11 bases line up with TRBD2. Trimming took 10 bases from V and 7 from J; bases not matched to a gene: 9. The CDR3 sequence is 14 residues long. Germline values: CDR1 SNHLY, CDR2 FYNNEI. Written as DNA, the CDR3 is TGTGCCATCCTTAGCGGGAGGGCCCCAAATGAGCAGTTCTTC. This encodes CAILSGRAPNEQFF.

This clonotype was seen many times. The V gene is TRBV7-6, the J gene TRBJ1-1, with 7 positions matching TRBD1. Germline V gene lookup returns CDR1 SGHVS and CDR2 FNYEAQ. J was trimmed by 6 bases and V by 1 base; bases with no gene match: 5. This CDR3 has 14 residues. CDR3 nucleotide sequence: TGTGCCAGCAGCTTAGAAGGGGGCGGGGCTGAAGCTTTCTTT. It yields the protein CASSLEGGGAEAFF.

In this sample, this clonotype turned up a few times. V is TRBV11-3 and J is TRBJ2-1; D unresolved. From germline, CDR1 is SGHNT and CDR2 YENEEA. Trimming took off 4 bases at V and 13 bases at J, with 11 bases between the two ends. The CDR3 contains 11 residues. CDR3 DNA: TGTGCCAGCAGCTCCTTTTCGGAACAGTTCTTC. As protein: CASSSFSEQFF.

This clonotype was detected only a few times. The chain links TRBV5-1 to TRBJ1-4; D is unresolved. CDR3 length: 13 amino acids. V lost 2 bases and J 7 bases, leaving 9 bases between the germline ends. In germline, CDR1 is SGHRS, CDR2 YFSETQ. The CDR3 region has the DNA TGCGCCAGCAGCTTTCGAGCGGGTGAAAAACTGTTTTTT. It is translated as CASSFRAGEKLFF.

This clonotype has a count of ten or more. The chain employs TRBV6-1 and TRBJ2-6, with a possible D match to TRBD1 (5 bases). V lost 6 bases and J 0 bases, leaving 9 bases between the germline ends. Germline V gene data show CDR1 as MNHNS and CDR2 as SASEGT. The CDR3 runs 15 residues. The CDR3 region has the DNA TGTGCCAGCAGGCAGACAGACTCTGGGGCCAACGTCCTGACTTTC. Translated: CASRQTDSGANVLTF.

This clonotype was observed a few times. The V and J genes are TRBV29-1 and TRBJ2-3, with D hard to call. The germline CDR1 and CDR2 sequences are SQVTM and ANQGSEA. The CDR3 has 14 amino acids. V was cut by 5 bases and J by 1 base, with 13 bases left in between. CDR3 in DNA: TGCAGCGTTACTATCCCGTTGGGCACAGATACGCAGTATTTT. It yields the protein CSVTIPLGTDTQYF.

This clonotype has ten or more counts. This chain connects TRBV6-5 to TRBJ1-1; D ambiguous. V was clipped by 2 bases and J by 1 base, with 11 bases between them. This CDR3 comprises 15 residues. Per the germline V gene, CDR1 is MNHEY and CDR2 is SVGAGI. CDR3 in DNA: TGTGCCAGCAGTTACCAACGGACTGGGAACACTGAAGCTTTCTTT. It translates to CASSYQRTGNTEAFF.

This clonotype was recorded a few times. This chain links TRBV6-5 with TRBJ1-2, with a possible D match to TRBD1 (6 bases). Germline V gene lookup returns CDR1 MNHEY and CDR2 SVGAGI. Between the trimmed V and J ends, which lost 2 bases and 6 bases, there was a span of 19 bases. This CDR3 is 16 amino acids long. This CDR3 is CASSYTGIDPWDGYTF. In nucleotides, the CDR3 is TGTGCCAGCAGTTACACAGGGATCGACCCTTGGGATGGCTACACCTTC.

This clonotype was seen repeatedly, ten times or more. The chain carries TRBV20-1 and TRBJ1-1, with no clear D. The CDR3 covers 14 residues. Between the trimmed V and J ends, which lost 5 bases and 4 bases, there was a span of 17 bases. Germline CDR1 is DFQATT and CDR2 is SNEGSKA (reference sequence). The CDR3 reads CSAALGPWGTEAFF. Written as DNA, the CDR3 is TGCAGTGCTGCCTTGGGTCCTTGGGGCACTGAAGCTTTCTTT.

CDR3 sequence: CASRSGQGSLSGNTIYF. CDR3 DNA: TGTGCCAGCAGATCGGGACAGGGGTCCCTCTCTGGAAACACCATATATTTT. The genes are TRBV7-9 and TRBJ1-3, with 10 bases identical to TRBD1. The germline gives CDR1 SEHNR, CDR2 FQNEAQ (reference sequence). This CDR3 is 17 amino acids long. The V gene end was trimmed by 6 bases and the J gene end by 0 bases; junction bases not matched to a gene: 8.

Ten or more counts support this clonotype. The genes are TRBV5-1 and TRBJ2-1, with D tentatively TRBD2 (5 bases). Trimming shortened V by 6 bases and J by 9 bases, and 13 bases separated the two germline ends. The CDR3 spans 12 residues. Germline lookup yields CDR1 SGHRS and CDR2 YFSETQ. CDR3 bases: TGCGCCAGCACGGGGAGAGGTAGTGAGCAGTTCTTC. This gives the protein CASTGRGSEQFF.

This clonotype was detected many times. This rearrangement joins TRBV6-2 or TRBV6-3 to TRBJ1-4; D unclear. The CDR3 covers 14 residues. V shed 3 bases and J shed 10 bases, with 15 bases lying between them. The germline V gene has CDR1 MNHEY and CDR2 SVGEGT. CDR3 sequence (DNA): TGTGCCAGCAGTTATGGTACAGACGCCGGAAAACTGTTTTTT. It yields the protein CASSYGTDAGKLFF.

The rearrangement uses TRBV5-1 and TRBJ2-3, with D possibly matching TRBD1 (5 bases). Germline values: CDR1 SGHRS, CDR2 YFSETQ. V dropped 7 bases and J dropped 2 bases, with 11 bases sitting between them. This CDR3 spans 13 amino acids. The CDR3 loop reads CASGHPSTDTQYF. CDR3 coding DNA: TGCGCCAGCGGACATCCTTCCACAGATACGCAGTATTTT.

This clonotype has a handful of counts. V usage is TRBV19 and J usage is TRBJ2-7; 7 positions match TRBD1. From germline, CDR1 is LNHDA and CDR2 SQIVND (reference sequence). The CDR3 has 14 residues. V was clipped by 11 bases and J by 4 bases; unmatched bases: 14. CDR3 amino acids: CAPPRGTFEYEQYF. CDR3 DNA sequence: TGTGCCCCGCCCAGGGGGACATTCGAATACGAGCAGTACTTC.

The table lists this clonotype with a few counts. The chain carries TRBV20-1 and TRBJ2-3; 7 bases fit TRBD2. Germline V lookup: CDR1 DFQATT, CDR2 SNEGSKA (reference sequence). The CDR3 spans 13 residues. The junction had 1 base not matched to a gene; V was cut back by 3 bases and J by 1 base. The CDR3 DNA reads as TGCAGTGCTAGGGGAGGGGGCACAGATACGCAGTATTTT. This translates into CSARGGGTDTQYF.

The sample holds many counts of this clonotype. This chain connects TRBV18 to TRBJ1-2; D remains unclear. Trimming pared 2 bases from V and 0 bases from J, leaving 10 bases between. The CDR3 has 15 residues. Per germline, CDR1 KGHSH and CDR2 LQKENI. CDR3 amino acids: CASSPVLLANYGYTF. The CDR3 coding sequence is TGTGCCAGCTCACCAGTCTTACTAGCTAACTATGGCTACACCTTC.

This clonotype was counted a few times. The chain joins TRBV13 to TRBJ2-6; possible D gene TRBD2, 5 bases. CDR1 and CDR2 from the germline V gene are PRHDT and FYEKMQ (reference sequence). This CDR3 region has 18 residues. Trimming stripped 3 bases from V and 1 base from J, with 16 bases between. CDR3 sequence (DNA): TGTGCCAGCAGCTTGGCCCGTTGGAGGCAATCTGGGGCCAACGTCCTGACTTTC. Its protein is CASSLARWRQSGANVLTF.

A few counts support this clonotype. The CDR3 sequence: CASRGTHYEQYF. CDR3 in DNA: TGTGCCTCCCGGGGGACACACTACGAGCAGTACTTC. V usage is TRBV28 and J usage is TRBJ2-7, with D tentatively TRBD1 or TRBD2 (6 bases each). The CDR3 length is 12 residues. V was shortened by 11 bases and J by 3 bases, with 14 bases between the two germline ends. Germline CDR1 reads MDHEN; CDR2 reads SYDVKM.

This clonotype was counted only a few times. The V gene is TRBV15, the J gene TRBJ1-1; 8 nucleotides agree with TRBD1. The CDR3 has 15 amino acids. Trimming at V came to 3 bases and at J to 0 bases, leaving 3 bases not matched to a gene. The germline gives CDR1 LNHNV, CDR2 YYDKDF (reference sequence). CDR3 in DNA: TGTGCCACCAGCAGTAGACAGGGGATGAACACTGAAGCTTTCTTT. Protein: CATSSRQGMNTEAFF.

This clonotype was seen repeatedly, ten times or more. The junction departs from the called germline gene at one end, perhaps through a read error. This chain links TRBV24-1 with TRBJ2-5; D uncertain. This CDR3 has 11 amino acids. Germline CDR1 KGHDR, CDR2 SFDVKD. In DNA form, the CDR3 reads TGCGCGATTGGTGGAAGGGAGACCCAGTACTTC. Translating it yields CAIGGRETQYF.

This clonotype has ten or more counts. The rearrangement links TRBV6-5 to TRBJ2-2, with 9 bases aligning to TRBD1. Per the germline V gene, CDR1 is MNHEY and CDR2 is SVGAGI. The junction had 4 bases not matched to a gene; V was cut back by 4 bases and J by 1 base. CDR3 length: 16 residues. The CDR3 protein is CASSFPGQGNTGELFF. In DNA, the CDR3 is TGTGCCAGCAGTTTCCCGGGACAGGGGAACACCGGGGAGCTGTTTTTT.

This clonotype showed up many times. The chain uses TRBV12-3 or TRBV12-4 and TRBJ2-7; 7 nucleotides align to TRBD2. Unmatched junction bases numbered 9, after V lost 6 bases and J lost 1 base. This CDR3 contains 15 residues. CDR3 sequence (DNA): TGTGCCAGCAGACCCGGACTAGTGAGTTCCTACGAGCAGTACTTC. Protein sequence: CASRPGLVSSYEQYF.

This clonotype was observed many times. V is TRBV5-5 and J is TRBJ2-1, with 8 positions matching TRBD1. V trimming: 2 bases; J trimming: 9 bases; junction bases outside the gene matches: 10. Germline CDR1 SGHKS, CDR2 YYEKEE (reference sequence). The CDR3 consists of 15 residues. The CDR3 DNA reads as TGTGCCAGCAGCTTTTGGGACAGGCCTACGGGTGAGCAGTTCTTC. The encoded protein is CASSFWDRPTGEQFF.

The table lists this clonotype with many counts. The chain has TRBV15 and TRBJ2-5, with TRBD2 matching over 10 bases. The CDR3 consists of 18 residues. With V trimmed by 0 bases and J by 2 bases, 9 bases remained unmatched. CDR1 is LNHNV and CDR2 is YYDKDF in the germline V gene (reference sequence). The CDR3 protein is CATSREYRLAGGQETQYF. CDR3 bases: TGTGCCACCAGCAGAGAATACAGACTAGCGGGTGGACAAGAGACCCAGTACTTC.

There are many counts of this clonotype. The rearrangement links TRBV6-5 to TRBJ2-5; 7 positions agree with TRBD2. V shed 2 bases and J 5 bases; nucleotides not matched to a gene: 5. Germline CDR1 and CDR2: MNHEY and SVGAGI. There are 14 residues in the CDR3. DNA of the CDR3: TGTGCCAGCAGTTACGTGGGAGGGTGGGAGACCCAGTACTTC. Translation gives CASSYVGGWETQYF.

The DNA for the CDR3 is TGCAGTGCTAGAGTGTCTAGCGGGAGGGGCGAGCAGTACTTC. Translating it yields CSARVSSGRGEQYF. This chain links TRBV20-1 with TRBJ2-7; TRBD2 matches 12 bases. The trim removed 1 base at V and 6 bases at J, leaving 4 bases unmatched. CDR3 length: 14 amino acids. Germline V gene lookup returns CDR1 DFQATT and CDR2 SNEGSKA (reference sequence).